The 3 T cell receptor beta chains in this list originate from one sample, sequenced in a study of identical twins. TCRdb re-derived calls from the 5' RACE reads in MiXCR, one entry per CDR3 protein. The sample contains around 280,000 distinct CDR3 sequences, about 8.1% of which appear only once. The same specimen was also included in a second study, on yellow fever vaccine responses in identical twins.

Sequencing input: memory (CD45RO+) T cells sorted from blood. The source of these receptors is a woman aged 18-30 years in good health.

This clonotype was counted many times. The V gene is TRBV10-1, the J gene TRBJ2-3; 7 bases fit TRBD1. Trimming removed 2 bases from V and 6 bases from J; junction bases left unmatched: 14. The CDR3 loop spans 17 amino acids. CDR1 is WNHNN and CDR2 is SYGVQD in the germline V gene (reference sequence). This chain's CDR3 is CASSETGTAEGWDTQYF. CDR3 in DNA: TGCGCCAGCAGTGAGACTGGGACAGCTGAGGGTTGGGATACGCAGTATTTT.

Ten or more counts support this clonotype. This rearrangement joins TRBV9 to TRBJ2-7; the match to TRBD2 covers 9 bases. There are 16 residues in the CDR3. From germline, CDR1 is SGDLS and CDR2 YYNGEE. J lost 2 bases, V lost 1 base, and 7 bases had no gene match. In DNA, the CDR3 is TGTGCCAGCAGCGTAACTAGCGGGTCTCCGCCCTACGAGCAGTACTTC. It yields the protein CASSVTSGSPPYEQYF.

The table lists this clonotype with a few counts. The chain is built from TRBV29-1 and TRBJ2-1, with D uncertain. The CDR3 consists of 13 residues. V was trimmed by 5 bases and J by 0 bases, leaving 8 bases between them. Germline CDR1 is SQVTM and CDR2 is ANQGSEA. The CDR3 loop reads CSVLASSYNEQFF. As DNA, the CDR3 is TGCAGCGTTCTGGCTAGCTCCTACAATGAGCAGTTCTTC.